The 8 T cell receptor beta chains reported below all come from one sample, sequenced in a study of blood T cell repertoires in COVID-19 (dated by TCRdb to about 2020). Library prep was done by the immunoSEQ multiplex PCR assay. The table comes from immuneACCESS by way of TCRdb, which keeps in-frame sequences with V and J called. Part of the clones is missing from these tables; in studies checked, under half for an unresolved V gene and the rest for unknown reasons. The sample profile shows about 330,000 clones; about 89% of them were found once. The ten top clones hold under 7.5% of the sample. Source material: peripheral blood. These receptors came from a man between 18 and 29 years old who had recovered from COVID-19.

This chain joins TRBV19 and TRBJ1-4, with D possibly TRBD1 on 5 matching bases. The CDR3 has 15 residues. Germline V lookup: CDR1 LNHDA, CDR2 SQIVND (reference sequence). The V end lost 6 bases, the J end lost 6 bases, and 17 bases lay between the germline ends. CDR3 nucleotides: TGTGCCAGTAGCCCTCGGGGGTTGCTTTATGAAAAACTGTTTTTT. As protein: CASSPRGLLYEKLFF.

Only one count was recorded for this clone. The chain is built from TRBV7-8 and TRBJ2-5, with D possibly TRBD2 on 6 matching bases. This CDR3 spans 16 amino acids. V was shortened by 1 base and J by 2 bases, with 14 bases between the two germline ends. Per germline, CDR1 SGHVS and CDR2 FQNEAQ. CDR3 DNA: TGTGCCAGCAGCTTAGGTGGCGGGGTTATACAAGAGACCCAGTACTTC. This translates into CASSLGGGVIQETQYF.

V is TRBV14 and J is TRBJ1-6; D remains ambiguous. V was shortened by 0 bases and J by 3 bases, with 9 bases between the two germline ends. The CDR3 totals 16 residues. CDR1 SGHDN and CDR2 FVKESK come from the germline V gene. Here the CDR3 DNA reads TGTGCCAGCAGCCAAGAGTCCGGGGTCTATAATTCACCCCTCCACTTT. Translating gives CASSQESGVYNSPLHF.

This chain joins TRBV5-4 and TRBJ2-7; D is perhaps TRBD2 (6 bases). The CDR3 consists of 15 residues. Germline V gives CDR1 SGHNT, CDR2 YYREEE (reference sequence). V lost 0 bases to trimming and J lost 2 bases, with 12 bases between them. The CDR3 is CASSLETGVTYEQYF. CDR3 nucleotides: TGTGCCAGCAGCTTGGAGACGGGAGTGACCTACGAGCAGTACTTC. Full variable domain (outside the CDR3, taken from reference TRBV5-4 and TRBJ2-7): ETGVTQSPTHLIKTRGQQVTLRCSSQSGHNTVSWYQQALGQGPQFIFQYYREEENGRGNFPPRFSGLQFPNYSSELNVNALELDDSALYLCASSLETGVTYEQYFGPGTRLTVT.

J is TRBJ2-5 and V is TRBV4-1; D call uncertain. The ends were cut back, 0 bases at V and 5 bases at J, with 10 bases in the middle. Germline-derived CDR1 and CDR2 are MGHRA and YSYEKL. CDR3 length equals 14 residues. CDR3 region: CASSQDEAGETQYF. The CDR3 DNA sequence: TGCGCCAGCAGCCAAGATGAGGCTGGGGAGACCCAGTACTTC.

The V gene is TRBV6-2 or TRBV6-3, the J gene TRBJ2-7; D may be TRBD2 (6 bases). V was clipped by 6 bases and J by 2 bases, with 14 bases between them. This CDR3 has 14 amino acids. The V gene's germline CDR1 is MNHEY and CDR2 SVGEGT. CDR3 sequence: CASSRTGTPYEQYF. The DNA of the CDR3 is TGTGCCAGCAGCCGGACCGGGACTCCCTACGAGCAGTACTTC.

The gene calls are TRBV7-6 and TRBJ2-3; D is unclear. From germline, CDR1 is SGHVS and CDR2 FNYEAQ. V was trimmed by 1 base and J by 0 bases, leaving 8 bases between them. This CDR3 contains 15 residues. Here the CDR3 reads CASSLVSFSTDTQYF. DNA for the CDR3: TGTGCCAGCAGCTTAGTTTCGTTTAGCACAGATACGCAGTATTTT.

V usage is TRBV19 and J usage is TRBJ2-7; weak D call: TRBD2 (6 bases). This CDR3 contains 16 residues. The V gene lost 5 bases and the J gene lost 3 bases, with 20 bases spanning the gap. The germline CDR1 and CDR2 sequences are LNHDA and SQIVND (reference sequence). The CDR3 coding sequence is TGTGCCAGTAGTTATAACTCCGGGACTGCCTTCTACGAGCAGTACTTC. Translated, it gives CASSYNSGTAFYEQYF.